A selection of T cell receptor beta chains follows, all from one sample in a study of T cell responses to AZD1222 COVID-19 vaccine. This table comes from immunoSEQ multiplex PCR, and its TCRdb copy is limited to in-frame clones, with some not included. The sample yields about 130,000 clones, 92% seen once. Material: peripheral blood, obtained 28 days after the second AZD1222 dose. The receptors stem from an adult who received the AZD1222 COVID-19 vaccine. The CDR3 runs from the conserved cysteine through the conserved F or W. The D gene is left open where the match is weak.

d_call,v_call,cdr3_aa
NA,TRBV3-1/TRBV3-2,CASSQKRCRGTGELFF
NA,TRBV9,CASSVEVGATGELFF
NA,TRBV21-1,CASSTMGRGWLSGANVLTF
NA,TRBV6-1,CASSEAGATYGYTF
NA,TRBV9,CASSVGGVINYGYTF
TRBD2,TRBV18,CASSPPVLAGTGELFF
TRBD1,TRBV7-2,CASSLGTGPNEQFF
NA,TRBV30,CAVQAEGIGTQYF
NA,TRBV30,CAWSVSSNEQFF
TRBD2,TRBV7-3,CASSLAGATDTQYF
NA,TRBV5-1,CASRRDYEQYF
NA,TRBV6-2/TRBV6-3,CASSSGEGWDTEAFF
TRBD1,TRBV6-6,CASSTGRDRGREAFF
NA,TRBV12-5,CASGHGTLDQPQHF
TRBD1,TRBV7-3,CASSLFPVDRGVDTGELFF
NA,TRBV7-2,CASSLDGGDQPQHF
NA,TRBV9,CASNSGHSTDTQYF
NA,TRBV7-2,CASSPSVARGGYTF
NA,TRBV5-1,CASSSDSLSSGNTIYF
NA,TRBV7-2,CASSYNTGELFF
TRBD1,TRBV18,CASSPLTGQGTKLFF
NA,TRBV7-2,CASSLSGTNSPLHF
NA,TRBV27,CASSLSTGGGLREQYF
TRBD1,TRBV9,CASSSGQGNTEAFF
TRBD2,TRBV5-1,CASSLTARGGQETQYF
TRBD1,TRBV7-6,CASSSSRQGRYGYTF
NA,TRBV28,CASSRQASRNTIYF
TRBD2,TRBV19,CASRAPPGVASGSTDTQYF
NA,TRBV27,CASGTWPGYTF
NA,TRBV30,CAWSVPGRTNYGYTF
NA,TRBV30,CAWSIGGTYEQYF
TRBD2,TRBV24-1,CATSATSGGLGDTQYF
NA,TRBV7-2,CASSPATAEGLFF
NA,TRBV30,CAWSVMTLLYGYTF
NA,TRBV3-1/TRBV3-2,CASSQKQSRTEAFF
NA,TRBV7-2,CASSSGGYSGANVLTF
TRBD1,TRBV7-2,CASSLVGTANEKLFF
NA,TRBV11-2,CASSLDQNEKLFF
TRBD1,TRBV19,CASSSLMTGSGTGELFF
NA,TRBV18,CASSPIGGMNTEAFF